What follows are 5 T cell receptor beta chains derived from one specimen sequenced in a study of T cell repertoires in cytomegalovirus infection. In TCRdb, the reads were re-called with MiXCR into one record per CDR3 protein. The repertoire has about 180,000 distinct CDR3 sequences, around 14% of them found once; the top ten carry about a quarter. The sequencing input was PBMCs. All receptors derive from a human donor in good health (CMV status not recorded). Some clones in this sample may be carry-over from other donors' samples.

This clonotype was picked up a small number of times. CDR3 sequence: CASSLGAASSYEQYF. DNA of the CDR3: TGCGCCAGCAGCTTGGGGGCTGCAAGCTCCTACGAGCAGTACTTC. The chain combines TRBV5-1 with TRBJ2-7; D gene ambiguous. Germline-derived CDR1 and CDR2 are SGHRS and YFSETQ. The CDR3 covers 15 residues. The V end was cut by 0 bases, the J end by 0 bases, with 10 bases between.

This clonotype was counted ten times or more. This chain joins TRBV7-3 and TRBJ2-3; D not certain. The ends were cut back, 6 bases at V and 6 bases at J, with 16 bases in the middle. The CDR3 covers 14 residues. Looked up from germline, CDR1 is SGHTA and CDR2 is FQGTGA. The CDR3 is CASRSGLKTDTQYF. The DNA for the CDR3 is TGTGCCAGCAGATCCGGGCTCAAGACCGATACGCAGTATTTT.

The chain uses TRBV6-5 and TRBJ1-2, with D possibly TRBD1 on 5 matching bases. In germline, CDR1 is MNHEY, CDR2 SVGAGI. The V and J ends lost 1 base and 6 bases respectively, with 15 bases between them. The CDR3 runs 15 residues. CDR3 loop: CASSYFSDRGHGYTF. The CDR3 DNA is TGTGCCAGCAGTTACTTTAGTGACAGAGGCCATGGCTACACCTTC.

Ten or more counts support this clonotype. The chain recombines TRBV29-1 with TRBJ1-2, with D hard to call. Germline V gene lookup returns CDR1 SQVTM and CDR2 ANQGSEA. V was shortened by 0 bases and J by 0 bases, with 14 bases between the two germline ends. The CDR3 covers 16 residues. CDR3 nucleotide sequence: TGCAGCGTTGAAGATCTAGTGACCGAGGCTAACTATGGCTACACCTTC. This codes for CSVEDLVTEANYGYTF.

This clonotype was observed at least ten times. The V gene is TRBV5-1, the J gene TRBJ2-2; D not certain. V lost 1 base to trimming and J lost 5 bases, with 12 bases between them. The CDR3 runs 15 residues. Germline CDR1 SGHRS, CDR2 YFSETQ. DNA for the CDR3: TGCGCCAGCAGCTTGTGGGCAGCTTATACCGGGGAGCTGTTTTTT. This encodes CASSLWAAYTGELFF.